This TCR beta chain was sequenced for a study of blood T cell repertoires in COVID-19. Turning to the study itself: The United States, Italy and Spain were the sources of the acute and convalescent COVID-19 samples. T cells, B-cell-depleted T cells, or PBMCs supplied cDNA or gDNA.

Per germline, CDR1 KGHDR and CDR2 SFDVKD. The CDR3 loop spans 13 amino acids. V shed 3 bases and J shed 4 bases, with 9 bases lying between them. Original analysis: Reference gene primer amplification gave estimated nucleated cell counts. The assay was immunoSEQ multiplex PCR, and TCRdb's table has in-frame clones only and misses some. V and J calls and clone size are those listed in that table; D and trimming were worked out from the DNA. The data contain approximately 250,000 clones, roughly 86% of them singletons. This TCR derives from a woman aged 30 to 39 who had recovered from COVID-19. The sample taken for sequencing was PBMCs or T cells enriched from blood (not recorded which). The genes are TRBV24-1 and TRBJ2-7, with D hard to call. The CDR3 DNA reads as TGTGCCACCAGTGATCGAACAGAGTACGAGCAGTACTTC. Amino acids: CATSDRTEYEQYF.